The sequence of this T cell receptor beta chain was determined in a study of high-grade serous ovarian cancer treatment subgroups. Tumor tissue was taken before any definitive surgery or chemotherapy was given. This CDR3 has 17 residues. Whole-study results and caveats: The analyses considered CDR3 and ignored CDR1 and CDR2.

Points on this clone: The antigen is not known.

The data were produced by immunoSEQ multiplex PCR, yet TCRdb's version contains in-frame clones alone and is incomplete. The sample yields some 5,300 clones, around 82% seen once. The chain employs TRBV12-2 and TRBJ1-2. TRBV12-2 is termed a pseudogene. This sequence originates from a human donor with high-grade serous ovarian cancer. The sample consisted of tumor tissue. CDR3 residues: CASRLALYRETNYGYTF. DNA of the CDR3: TGTGCAAGTCGCTTAGCGCTGTACCGAGAGACGAACTATGGCTACACCTTC.